One and the same sample provided the 2 T cell receptor beta chains below, sequenced in a study of OX40 agonist ivuxolimab in advanced cancers. The method was the immunoSEQ multiplex PCR assay. TCRdb provides this immuneACCESS table in a form limited to in-frame rearrangements. Some clones are lacking; in checked studies, under half of them reflect an unresolved V gene, and why the rest are absent is not known. This sample holds about 42,000 clones; about 88% were observed only once. The leading ten clones occupy 9.5% to 13% of the sample. The starting material was CD4+ or CD8+ T cells sorted from blood, obtained in a trial of the OX40 agonist ivuxolimab. The receptors originated from an adult with an advanced solid tumor such as melanoma, head and neck, liver or kidney cancer.

J is TRBJ2-3 and V is TRBV28; D possibly corresponds to TRBD1 (5 bases). Per germline, CDR1 MDHEN and CDR2 SYDVKM. Trimming took 1 base from V and 0 from J, leaving 8 bases between them. CDR3 length: 15 amino acids. CDR3 nucleotide sequence: TGTGCCAGCAGTTTATTGGGGCCTAGCACAGATACGCAGTATTTT. It encodes CASSLLGPSTDTQYF.

V usage is TRBV9 and J usage is TRBJ1-6, with unresolved D. Trimming took 4 bases from V and 1 from J, leaving 9 bases between them. Germline V gene lookup returns CDR1 SGDLS and CDR2 YYNGEE. The CDR3 spans 15 residues. The CDR3 here is CASSSSGSYNSPLHF. The DNA for the CDR3 is TGTGCCAGCAGCAGCAGTGGGTCCTATAATTCACCCCTCCACTTT.